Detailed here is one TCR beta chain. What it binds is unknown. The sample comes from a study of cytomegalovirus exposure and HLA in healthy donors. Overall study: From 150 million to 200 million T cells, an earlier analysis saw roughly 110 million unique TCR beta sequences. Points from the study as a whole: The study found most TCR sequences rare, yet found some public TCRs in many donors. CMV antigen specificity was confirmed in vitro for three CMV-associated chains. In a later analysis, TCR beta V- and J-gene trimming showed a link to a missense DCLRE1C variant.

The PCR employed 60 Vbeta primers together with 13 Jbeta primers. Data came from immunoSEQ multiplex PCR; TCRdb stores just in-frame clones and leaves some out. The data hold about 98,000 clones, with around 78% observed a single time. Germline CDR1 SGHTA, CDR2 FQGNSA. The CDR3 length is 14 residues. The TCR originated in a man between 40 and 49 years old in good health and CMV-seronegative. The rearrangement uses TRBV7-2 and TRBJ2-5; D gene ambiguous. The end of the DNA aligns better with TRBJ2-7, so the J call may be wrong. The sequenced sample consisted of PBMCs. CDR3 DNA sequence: TGTGCCAGCAGCTTAGCAAGAACAAGAGGCGAGCAGTACTTC. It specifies CASSLARTRGEQYF.